The rows below give T cell receptor beta chains drawn from one sample of a study of breast tumors, draining lymph nodes, adjacent tissues. TCRdb re-derived calls from the multiplex PCR reads in MiXCR, one entry per CDR3 protein. The data show approximately 20,000 distinct CDR3 sequences, roughly 50% seen once. The sequencing sample was made of breast tumor tissue. The receptors were sampled from a female donor with breast cancer. Some clones in this sample may be carry-over from other donors' samples. Both conserved end residues are trimmed from each CDR3. Size is omitted from some rows. Given values are once, few, many or a class for expanded clones.

V	J	size	CDR3
TRBV12-3/TRBV12-4	TRBJ2-7	.	ASRRQGERYEQY
TRBV20-1	TRBJ1-4	many	SARGENNEKLF
TRBV7-2	TRBJ2-7	medium-sized	ATLGGGKYEQY
TRBV19	TRBJ1-2	.	ASSIASAGDLYGYT
TRBV28	TRBJ2-6	.	AGSRTMGSGANVLT
TRBV3-1	TRBJ1-4	many	ASSRRVTNEKLF
TRBV6-4	TRBJ2-7	many	ASVSEQY
TRBV19	TRBJ2-7	.	AGSMGLTDEQY
TRBV29-1	TRBJ2-1	.	SPLIGSQGEQF
TRBV6-1	TRBJ2-3	.	ASSRPAGEGGDTQY
TRBV28	TRBJ2-5	many	ASSSRVETQY
TRBV19	TRBJ2-1	many	ASSLPGPYNEQF
TRBV10-3	TRBJ2-2	.	AITSGGPAGELF
TRBV7-9	TRBJ2-5	.	ASSSQPGLAQETQY
TRBV18	TRBJ2-7	medium-sized	ASSPLPGTGSEQY
TRBV4-2	TRBJ2-1	few	ASSQEGDEQL
TRBV20-1	TRBJ2-1	once	SAPLASGSYNEQF
TRBV12-3/TRBV12-4	TRBJ2-3	once	ASSLDRLAGDGTDTQY
TRBV6-2/TRBV6-3	TRBJ2-7	medium-sized	ASSLSGEQY
TRBV19	TRBJ2-6	.	ASSIGANVLT
TRBV20-1	TRBJ2-7	medium-sized	SADSGRASYEQY
TRBV18	TRBJ2-7	many	ASSPTTGGASEQY
TRBV6-6	TRBJ1-3	many	ASSYSLVGDRGGNTIY
TRBV20-1	TRBJ2-3	.	SADPAGGTDTQY
TRBV7-3	TRBJ2-1	.	ASSSRGTYNEQF
TRBV4-3	TRBJ1-2	.	ASSQDLQYGYT
TRBV11-3	TRBJ2-7	.	ASSPAGQGPFHEQY
TRBV29-1	TRBJ1-2	.	SVGGGLANYGYT
TRBV20-1	TRBJ1-2	.	SASLVGVDYGYT
TRBV5-6	TRBJ2-2	.	ASSPGTSGRRTGELF
TRBV20-1	TRBJ2-3	many	SARDRALPSTDTQY
TRBV5-5	TRBJ2-3	.	ASTVTSGTASYNEQY
TRBV28	TRBJ1-1	.	ASSLGQGGMNTEAF
TRBV11-2	TRBJ2-1	.	ASSFSGRVDNEQF
TRBV12-3/TRBV12-4	TRBJ1-6	medium-sized	ASRSGTVNSPLH
TRBV2	TRBJ2-4	.	ASSARENIRY
TRBV10-3	TRBJ2-7	large	AIRRTSGSRYEQY
TRBV5-1	TRBJ2-7	.	ASSLGVYYEQY
TRBV5-5	TRBJ1-2	once	ASSLDVNYGYT
TRBV5-6	TRBJ2-5	.	APKDGGETQY
TRBV5-1	TRBJ2-1	once	ASRTSGISSYNEQF
TRBV6-5	TRBJ2-7	.	VSSYGGWDEQY
TRBV10-3	TRBJ1-5	.	AISERGANQPQH
TRBV20-1	TRBJ2-1	.	SASECGTSDNEQF
TRBV19	TRBJ2-5	.	ASSSKDRFSQYVTQY
TRBV12-5	TRBJ2-7	many	ASGLVHLIQGDAYEQY
TRBV7-3	TRBJ2-7	.	ASSASGNEQY
TRBV30	TRBJ1-4	many	AWSVRGLGEKLF
TRBV11-1	TRBJ2-2	many	ASSLVSVASGELF
TRBV10-1	TRBJ2-7	many	ASSSGLNSYEQY
TRBV29-1	TRBJ2-5	.	SVLTPGQQETQY
TRBV29-1	TRBJ1-2	.	SVGALSGYT
TRBV19	TRBJ1-2	few	ASINSRHDYGYT
TRBV7-2	TRBJ1-6	.	ASSAGGTGSDSPLH
TRBV29-1	TRBJ2-1	medium-sized	SVETGTGIIYNEQF